This TCR beta chain is drawn from a study of glioma-infiltrating T cells. Study-level points and caveats: Gliomas, especially low-grade, showed above-expected tissue-blood divergence; non-neoplastic patients showed below.

Turning to this clonotype: Its antigen is not identified.

TCR alpha and beta CDR3 regions were amplified from RNA using iRepertoire nested multiplex PCR. TCRdb redid the calling of the multiplex PCR reads with MiXCR, one entry per CDR3 protein. The sample lists approximately 140,000 distinct CDR3 sequences, around a quarter occurring once. This receptor was taken from a human donor with low-grade glioma or glioblastoma, undergoing nonglioma brain surgery, or in good health (not recorded which). Specimen: glioma tissue, nonneoplastic brain tissue, or PBMCs (not recorded which).

The chain's CDR3 is CASSGMTREQYV. The CDR3 DNA follows: TGTGCCAGCAGCGGGATGACCCGCGAGCAGTACGTC. This chain uses TRBV5-6 with TRBJ2-7; D remains unclear. V was clipped by 4 bases and J by 6 bases, with 11 bases between them. Germline V lookup: CDR1 SGHDT, CDR2 YYEEEE. The CDR3 has 12 amino acids.